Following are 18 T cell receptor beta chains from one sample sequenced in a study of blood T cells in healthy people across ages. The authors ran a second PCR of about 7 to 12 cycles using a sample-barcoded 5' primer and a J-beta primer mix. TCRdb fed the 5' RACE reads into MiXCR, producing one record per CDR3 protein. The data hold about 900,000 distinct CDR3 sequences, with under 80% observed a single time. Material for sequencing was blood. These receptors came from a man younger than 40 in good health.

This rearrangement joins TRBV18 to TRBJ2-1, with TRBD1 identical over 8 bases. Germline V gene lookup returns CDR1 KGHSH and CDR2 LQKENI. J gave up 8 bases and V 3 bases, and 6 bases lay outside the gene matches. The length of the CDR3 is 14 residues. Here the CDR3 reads CASSPGRGLDEQFF. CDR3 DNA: TGTGCCAGCTCACCGGGCAGGGGGCTTGATGAGCAGTTCTTC.

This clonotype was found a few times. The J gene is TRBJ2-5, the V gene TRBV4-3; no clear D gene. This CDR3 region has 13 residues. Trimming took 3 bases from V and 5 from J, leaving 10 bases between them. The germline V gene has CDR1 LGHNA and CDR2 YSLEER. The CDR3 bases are TGCGCCAGCAGCCAGGCCGTCTGGGAGACCCAGTACTTC. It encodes CASSQAVWETQYF.

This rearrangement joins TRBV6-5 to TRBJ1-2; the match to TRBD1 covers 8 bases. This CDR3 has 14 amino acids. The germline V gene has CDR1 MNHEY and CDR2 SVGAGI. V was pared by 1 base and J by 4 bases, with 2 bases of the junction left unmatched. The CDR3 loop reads CASSYLTGGYGYTF. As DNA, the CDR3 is TGTGCCAGCAGTTACTTAACAGGGGGCTATGGCTACACCTTC.

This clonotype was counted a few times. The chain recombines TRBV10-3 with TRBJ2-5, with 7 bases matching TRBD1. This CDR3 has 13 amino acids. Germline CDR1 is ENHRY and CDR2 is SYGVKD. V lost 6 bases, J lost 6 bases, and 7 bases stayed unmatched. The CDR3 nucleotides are TGTGCCATCAGCGAGACAGGGTTGCAGACCCAGTACTTC. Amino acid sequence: CAISETGLQTQYF.

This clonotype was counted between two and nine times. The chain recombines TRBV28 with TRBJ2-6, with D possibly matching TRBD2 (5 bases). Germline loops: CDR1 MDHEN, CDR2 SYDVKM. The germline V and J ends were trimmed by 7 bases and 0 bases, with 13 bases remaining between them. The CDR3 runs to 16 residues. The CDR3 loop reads CASTGVGYSGANVLTF. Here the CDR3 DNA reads TGTGCCAGCACCGGGGTGGGCTACTCTGGGGCCAACGTCCTGACTTTC.

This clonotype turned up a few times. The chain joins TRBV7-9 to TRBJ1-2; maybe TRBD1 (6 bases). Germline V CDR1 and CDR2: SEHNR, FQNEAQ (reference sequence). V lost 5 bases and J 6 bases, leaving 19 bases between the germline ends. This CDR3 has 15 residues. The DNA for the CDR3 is TGTGCCAGCAGCCGGTTCAAAGGGACACCGGATGGCTACACCTTC. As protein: CASSRFKGTPDGYTF. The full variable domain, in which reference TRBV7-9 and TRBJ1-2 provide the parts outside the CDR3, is DTGVSQNPRHKITKRGQNVTFRCDPISEHNRLYWYRQTLGQGPEFLTYFQNEAQLEKSRLLSDRFSAERPKGSFSTLEIQRTEQGDSAMYLCASSRFKGTPDGYTFGSGTRLTVV.

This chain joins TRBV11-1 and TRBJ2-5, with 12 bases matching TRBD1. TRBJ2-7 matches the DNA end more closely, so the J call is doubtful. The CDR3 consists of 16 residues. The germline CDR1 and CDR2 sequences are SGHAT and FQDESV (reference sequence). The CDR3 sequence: CASSSPGQGARNEQYF. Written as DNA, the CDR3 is TGTGCCAGCAGCTCCCCGGGACAGGGGGCTAGGAACGAGCAGTACTTC.

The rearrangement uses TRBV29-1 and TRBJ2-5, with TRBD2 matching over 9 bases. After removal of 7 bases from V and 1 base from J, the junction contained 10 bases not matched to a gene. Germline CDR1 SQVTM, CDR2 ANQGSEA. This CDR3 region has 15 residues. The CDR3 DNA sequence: TGCAGCGCGGCGAATAGCGGGGGCCCCCAAGAGACCCAGTACTTC. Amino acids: CSAANSGGPQETQYF.

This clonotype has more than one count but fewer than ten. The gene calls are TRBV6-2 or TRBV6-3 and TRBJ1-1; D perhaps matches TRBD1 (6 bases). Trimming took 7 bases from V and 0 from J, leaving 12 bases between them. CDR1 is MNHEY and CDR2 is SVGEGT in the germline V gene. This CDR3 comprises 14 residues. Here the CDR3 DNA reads TGTGCCAGCATCCCAGGGGATCTGAACACTGAAGCTTTCTTT. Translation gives CASIPGDLNTEAFF.

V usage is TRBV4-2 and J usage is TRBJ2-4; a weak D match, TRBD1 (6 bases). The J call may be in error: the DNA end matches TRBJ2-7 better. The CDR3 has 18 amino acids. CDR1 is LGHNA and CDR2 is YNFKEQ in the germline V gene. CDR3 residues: CASSQEDLGQRAFYEQYF. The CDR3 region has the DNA TGTGCCAGCAGCCAAGAAGATCTCGGACAGAGAGCTTTCTACGAGCAGTACTTC.

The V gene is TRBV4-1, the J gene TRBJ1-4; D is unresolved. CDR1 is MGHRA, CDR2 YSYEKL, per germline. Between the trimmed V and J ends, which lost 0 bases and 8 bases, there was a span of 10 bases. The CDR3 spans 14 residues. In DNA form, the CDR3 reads TGCGCCAGCAGCCAAGATACAACATCGGAAAAACTGTTTTTT. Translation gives CASSQDTTSEKLFF.

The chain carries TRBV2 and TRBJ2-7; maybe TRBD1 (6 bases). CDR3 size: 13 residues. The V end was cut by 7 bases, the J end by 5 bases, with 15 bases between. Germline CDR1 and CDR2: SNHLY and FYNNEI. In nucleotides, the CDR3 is TGTGCCAGCATTCAGGGGCCAGGGGACGAGCAGTACTTC. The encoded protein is CASIQGPGDEQYF.

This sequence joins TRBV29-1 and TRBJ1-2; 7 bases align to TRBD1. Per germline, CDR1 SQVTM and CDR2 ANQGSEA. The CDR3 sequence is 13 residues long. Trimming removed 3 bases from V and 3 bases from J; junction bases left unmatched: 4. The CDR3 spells CSVDADRDYGYTF. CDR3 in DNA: TGCAGCGTTGATGCAGACAGGGACTATGGCTACACCTTC.

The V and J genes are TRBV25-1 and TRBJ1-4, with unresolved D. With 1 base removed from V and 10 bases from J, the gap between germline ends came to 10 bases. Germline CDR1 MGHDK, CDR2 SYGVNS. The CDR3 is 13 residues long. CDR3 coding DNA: TGTGCCAGCAGTGAATGGAGGGTAGGAAAACTGTTTTTT. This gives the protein CASSEWRVGKLFF.

Here the CDR3 reads CSALPGQSFNQPQHF. The CDR3 bases are TGCAGTGCCCTGCCGGGACAGTCCTTCAATCAGCCCCAGCATTTT. The chain carries TRBV20-1 and TRBJ1-5; 7 nucleotides match TRBD1. This CDR3 is built from 15 residues. Germline values: CDR1 DFQATT, CDR2 SNEGSKA (reference sequence). The V gene end was trimmed by 6 bases and the J gene end by 3 bases; junction bases not matched to a gene: 11.

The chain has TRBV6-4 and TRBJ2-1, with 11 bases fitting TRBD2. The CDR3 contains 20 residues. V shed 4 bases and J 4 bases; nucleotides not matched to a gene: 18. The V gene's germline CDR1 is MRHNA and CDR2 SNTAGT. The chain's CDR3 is CASSVGLAGGPPSHYNEQFF. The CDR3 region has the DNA TGTGCCAGCAGTGTTGGGCTAGCGGGGGGCCCACCCTCGCATTACAATGAGCAGTTCTTC.

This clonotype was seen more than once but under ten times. The CDR3 bases are TGTGCCAGCAGTTTGAGACTTGGGGGCGAGACCCAGTACTTC. Its translation: CASSLRLGGETQYF. V is TRBV27 and J is TRBJ2-5; D might be TRBD1 (6 bases). Germline V lookup: CDR1 MNHEY, CDR2 SMNVEV (reference sequence). The V and J ends lost 3 bases and 5 bases respectively, with 13 bases between them. The CDR3 length is 14 residues.

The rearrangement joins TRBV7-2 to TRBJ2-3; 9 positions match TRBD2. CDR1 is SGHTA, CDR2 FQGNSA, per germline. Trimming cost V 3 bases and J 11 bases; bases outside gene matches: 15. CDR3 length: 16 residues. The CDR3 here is CASSLMASGVRRRQYF. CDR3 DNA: TGTGCCAGCAGCTTGATGGCTAGCGGGGTTCGGAGGAGGCAGTATTTT.